The present TCR beta chain was sequenced within a study of technical replicates of blood from a few donors. Germline V CDR1 and CDR2: KGHSH, LQKENI. J gave up 4 bases and V 0 bases, and 12 bases lay outside the gene matches. The CDR3 length is 19 residues. Assay: immunoSEQ multiplex PCR; the TCRdb copy retains only in-frame clones and omits some. The sample has under 90,000 clones, about 98% seen once; the top ten hold approximately 0.15%. The sequenced sample was T cells isolated from PBMCs. The TCR sequence derives from a human donor in good health. The chain employs TRBV18 and TRBJ2-2; TRBD2 matches 9 bases. The CDR3 region is CASSPPGLALRGGTGELFF. CDR3 nucleotides: TGTGCCAGCTCACCACCGGGACTAGCACTGCGAGGGGGCACCGGGGAGCTGTTTTTT.